The rows below give T cell receptor beta chains drawn from one sample of a study of cytotoxic CD8 clonotypes in ibrutinib-treated CLL. TCRdb keeps only in-frame clones here, not all; method: immunoSEQ multiplex PCR. The data contain fewer than 400,000 clones, over 55% of them singletons. Specimen: PBMCs, collected after 36 months of ibrutinib treatment. Receptor source: a human donor with chronic lymphocytic leukemia. CDR3s include the opening cysteine and the closing phenylalanine or tryptophan. Fields, in order: V gene, D gene, clone size, J gene, CDR3 DNA, CDR3 protein. A D gene is named only where the DNA matches it firmly. Where a row states a size, it is once, few, many or the class of an expanded clone; other rows omit it.

>TRBV5-6|.|.|TRBJ2-2
TGTGCCAGCAGCTCAGCAGACTGGGGGGAGCTGTTTTTT
CASSSADWGELFF
>TRBV6-6|.|.|TRBJ1-5
TGTGCCAGCGGGGGGCTTCAGCCCCAGCATTTT
CASGGLQPQHF
>TRBV28|TRBD1|.|TRBJ2-3
TGTGCCAGCAGTACTCCCAGACAGGGGGCTAGAGATACGCAGTATTTT
CASSTPRQGARDTQYF
>TRBV27|.|few|TRBJ2-7
TGTGCCAGCAGTTTATCGGGCCGGGAGCAGTACTTC
CASSLSGREQYF
>TRBV11-2|TRBD1|few|TRBJ1-1
TGTGCCAGCAGCCTTTCCTCCTTCTCCGGGACAGGTCCTCTCATCTTT
CASSLSSFSGTGPLIF
>TRBV10-3|.|.|TRBJ1-2
TGTGCCATCAGTGGGAGCAGGCCAGACTATGGCTACACCTTC
CAISGSRPDYGYTF
>TRBV11-1|TRBD1|.|TRBJ2-2
TGTGCCAGCAGCGGGGCGCCGGGCAGGGGGTACACCGGGGAGCTGTTTTTT
CASSGAPGRGYTGELFF
>TRBV7-2|.|few|TRBJ2-5
TGTGCCAGCAGCCGAGGGATGGGGGAGACCCAGTACTTC
CASSRGMGETQYF
>TRBV6-5|TRBD2|.|TRBJ2-5
TGTGCCAGCAGTTTCCCGGGACTAGCGGGGGAAGAGACCCAGTACTTC
CASSFPGLAGEETQYF
>TRBV2|.|once|TRBJ1-2
TGTGCCAGCAGTGCCACAGGGTCCGATGGCTACACCTTC
CASSATGSDGYTF
>TRBV6-1|.|once|TRBJ2-3
TGTGCCAGCACGACGAGAGAGAGCACAGATACGCAGTATTTT
CASTTRESTDTQYF
>TRBV28|.|.|TRBJ1-5
TGTGCCAGCTCCAGGCCAAATAATCAGCCCCAGCATTTT
CASSRPNNQPQHF